This T cell receptor beta chain was captured by sequencing in a study of neurological immune-mediated disorders. General study findings and limits: TCR-beta repertoires seemed private in all groups, with no expanded CDR3 amino acid sequences shared.

The healthy controls volunteered at a blood bank in Maryland, USA. CD4+ or CD8+ T cells at a count of more than 850,000 served as input for the sorted libraries. CDR1 and CDR2 (germline): SGHNT, YYREEE (reference sequence). The trim removed 10 bases at V and 8 bases at J, leaving 17 bases unmatched. This CDR3 is 15 amino acids long. One entry per CDR3 protein results from TCRdb running MiXCR on the 5' RACE reads. Counted here are fewer than 20,000 distinct CDR3 sequences, over 8.5% occurring once; the ten biggest clones make up about 32%. This clonotype was recorded many times. The antigen remains undetermined.

The J gene is TRBJ2-1, the V gene TRBV5-4; 8 bases line up with TRBD1. The receptor comes from a woman aged 50 to 65 in good health. The sequencing input was CD8+ T cells from blood. This CDR3 is CAPSLGTGPLDEQFF. The DNA for the CDR3 is TGTGCCCCCAGCTTGGGGACAGGACCCTTGGATGAGCAGTTCTTC.